The 32 T cell receptor beta chains below were found in one sample sequenced in a study of T cells in Graves' hyperthyroidism and ophthalmopathy (dated by TCRdb to about 2019). The method was multiplex PCR. Sequencing instrument: Illumina HiSeq 2000. The TCR beta CDR3 regions were amplified from RNA transcripts. A first-round RT-PCR of the TCR CDR3 used the HTBI primer set with the Qiagen OneStep RT-PCR kit. TCRdb trimmed public reads at Q25 via fastp, called clones via MiXCR and kept in-frame beta chains. CDR3 protein duplicates are merged, each entry listing the most common genes and DNA. The sample table lists around 600,000 distinct CDR3 sequences, around 16% of them with a count of one. The ten largest make up roughly 7.3% of the sample. Sequencing was carried out using blood. These receptors were taken from a woman aged 25 to 39 with Graves' hyperthyroidism.

Many counts were recorded for this clonotype. At one of its ends the junction is not consistent with the germline gene, which may arise from a read error. The gene calls are TRBV4-1 and TRBJ2-1; no firm D call. The CDR3 is made up of 12 amino acids. Germline assignment: CDR1 MGHRA and CDR2 YSYEKL. The CDR3 here is CASSQGENEQFF. CDR3 coding DNA: TGTGCCAGCAGCCAAGGCGAGAATGAGCAGTTCTTC.

This clonotype has a handful of counts. The chain carries TRBV28 and TRBJ1-2, with 8 bases that match TRBD1. Germline CDR1 reads MDHEN; CDR2 reads SYDVKM. This CDR3 is 13 amino acids long. V shed 6 bases, J shed 8 bases, and the junction held 8 bases outside the gene matches. CDR3 coding DNA: TGTGCCAGCAGCCTGACAGGGGCGAAGGGCTACACCTTC. Its translation is CASSLTGAKGYTF.

Comment on this clonotype: One end of the junction varies from germline; a read error may be responsible. This chain joins TRBV5-5 and TRBJ2-1; 8 nucleotides agree with TRBD1. The CDR3 is 15 residues long. CDR1 is SGHKS, CDR2 YYEKEE, per germline (reference sequence). The CDR3 region is CASSQADRGFNEQFF. DNA for the CDR3: TGCGCCAGCAGCCAAGCAGACAGGGGATTCAATGAGCAGTTCTTC.

This clonotype was seen ten or more times. This chain joins TRBV2 and TRBJ2-7, with 8 nucleotides matching TRBD1. The CDR3 runs to 14 residues. V was pared by 3 bases and J by 3 bases, with 4 bases of the junction left unmatched. Germline V lookup: CDR1 SNHLY, CDR2 FYNNEI. CDR3 region: CASSDQGAIYEQYF. The DNA for the CDR3 is TGTGCCAGCAGTGACCAGGGGGCCATCTACGAGCAGTACTTC.

This clonotype was detected many times. The chain is built from TRBV20-1 and TRBJ2-7; 9 bases fit TRBD1. J lost 5 bases, V lost 3 bases, and 11 bases had no gene match. CDR1 is DFQATT, CDR2 SNEGSKA, per germline (reference sequence). The CDR3 has 15 residues. The CDR3 reads CSASSSGQGLNEQYF. Written as DNA, the CDR3 is TGCAGTGCTAGCAGCTCGGGACAGGGATTGAACGAGCAGTACTTC.

This clonotype has a count of ten or more. This sequence joins TRBV6-5 and TRBJ2-3; 7 positions match TRBD2. CDR3 length: 17 amino acids. CDR1 is MNHEY, CDR2 SVGAGI, per germline. V lost 0 bases and J lost 2; bases outside the gene matches: 8. Here the CDR3 DNA reads TGTGCCAGCAGTTACTCCCGACTAGCTACGAACACAGATACGCAGTATTTT. Its protein is CASSYSRLATNTDTQYF.

This clonotype has only a few counts. The chain has TRBV10-2 and TRBJ1-2; 7 nucleotides line up with TRBD1. The CDR3 sequence is 16 residues long. V lost 5 bases to trimming and J lost 4 bases; unmatched junction nucleotides: 13. CDR1 is WSHSY, CDR2 SAAADI, per germline. CDR3 nucleotide sequence: TGCGCCAGCAGTAAAACGGACAGGATAGTAAGCTATGGCTACACCTTC. It specifies CASSKTDRIVSYGYTF.

Ten or more counts support this clonotype. The chain uses TRBV7-2 and TRBJ1-5; 9 positions match TRBD1. Germline assignment: CDR1 SGHTA and CDR2 FQGNSA. This CDR3 has 14 amino acids. The V gene end was trimmed by 5 bases and the J gene end by 5 bases; junction bases not matched to a gene: 4. CDR3 nucleotides: TGTGCCAGCAGCACGGGACAGGGAGATCAGCCCCAGCATTTT. Translated, it gives CASSTGQGDQPQHF.

The rearrangement uses TRBV12-3 or TRBV12-4 and TRBJ2-2; 8 positions match TRBD1. V shed 6 bases and J 11 bases; nucleotides not matched to a gene: 14. The CDR3 totals 15 residues. The CDR3: CASSTPRTGKEELFF. DNA of the CDR3: TGTGCCAGCAGCACTCCTAGGACAGGGAAGGAAGAGCTGTTTTTT.

This clonotype was found many times. The chain carries TRBV29-1 and TRBJ2-7, with D possibly being TRBD1 (6 bases). The V gene's germline CDR1 is SQVTM and CDR2 ANQGSEA. This CDR3 comprises 12 residues. Trimming pared 8 bases from V and 0 bases from J, leaving 11 bases between. CDR3 in amino acids: CSRDTNSYEQYF. Here the CDR3 DNA reads TGCAGCCGGGACACCAACTCCTACGAGCAGTACTTC.

Note on this clonotype: A single base separates this from a much larger clone, so it may be a read error. This chain connects TRBV7-9 to TRBJ2-3, with TRBD1 identical over 8 bases. V was clipped by 2 bases and J by 8 bases; unmatched bases: 6. Germline lookup yields CDR1 SEHNR and CDR2 FQNEAQ (reference sequence). This CDR3 has 14 amino acids. CDR3 DNA sequence: TGTGCCAGCAGCTTATACAGGGGGATAGGTACGCAGTATTTT. It is translated as CASSLYRGIGTQYF.

There are many counts of this clonotype. V and J are TRBV20-1 and TRBJ1-5; D call uncertain. The germline V and J ends were trimmed by 3 bases and 7 bases, with 10 bases remaining between them. This CDR3 spans 12 amino acids. Germline CDR1 and CDR2: DFQATT and SNEGSKA (reference sequence). The CDR3 DNA reads as TGCAGTGCTAGTCCCGCTGGACAGCCCCAGCATTTT. It codes for CSASPAGQPQHF.

This clonotype was detected many times. The chain combines TRBV20-1 with TRBJ2-1; 9 nucleotides line up with TRBD2. The length of the CDR3 is 14 residues. Trimming took 0 bases from V and 6 from J; bases not matched to a gene: 3. Germline CDR1 reads DFQATT; CDR2 reads SNEGSKA (reference sequence). CDR3 protein: CSARDWTSANEQFF. For the CDR3, the DNA is TGCAGTGCTAGAGACTGGACTAGCGCCAATGAGCAGTTCTTC.

In its sample, this clonotype was seen many times. The V call is TRBV7-9, the J call TRBJ1-1; D perhaps matches TRBD1 (5 bases). V dropped 2 bases and J dropped 6 bases, with 13 bases sitting between them. Per germline, CDR1 SEHNR and CDR2 FQNEAQ (reference sequence). This CDR3 is built from 14 residues. CDR3 sequence: CASSLIQGIPEAFF. CDR3 nucleotide sequence: TGTGCCAGCAGCTTAATCCAGGGCATCCCTGAAGCTTTCTTT.

This chain joins TRBV4-1 and TRBJ1-1; D is unclear. Germline lookup yields CDR1 MGHRA and CDR2 YSYEKL. Trimming pared 0 bases from V and 4 bases from J, leaving 9 bases between. This CDR3 has 14 residues. In nucleotides, the CDR3 is TGCGCCAGCAGCCAAGATTTGGCCAGCACTGAAGCTTTCTTT. This translates into CASSQDLASTEAFF.

This clonotype has at least ten counts. The chain joins TRBV24-1 to TRBJ1-2, with D unclear. The V end lost 7 bases, the J end lost 2 bases, and 10 bases lay between the germline ends. Germline loops: CDR1 KGHDR, CDR2 SFDVKD. The CDR3 has 13 residues. The CDR3 is CATSSQENYGYTF. The CDR3 DNA reads as TGTGCCACCAGCAGCCAGGAAAACTATGGCTACACCTTC.

The chain combines TRBV12-3 or TRBV12-4 with TRBJ2-7; 13 nucleotides agree with TRBD2. The CDR3 is 18 amino acids. V gave up 2 bases and J gave up 7 bases; unmatched junction bases: 14. The chain's CDR3 is CASSLRLAGGPLYEEQYF. CDR3 nucleotide sequence: TGTGCCAGCAGTTTAAGACTAGCGGGAGGACCCCTTTACGAGGAGCAGTACTTC.

This clonotype was detected ten times or more. V gene TRBV20-1 combines with J gene TRBJ2-7; the D is unclear. Trimming removed 3 bases from V and 5 bases from J, with 11 bases in between. The length of the CDR3 is 12 residues. Germline loops: CDR1 DFQATT, CDR2 SNEGSKA (reference sequence). The CDR3 loop is CSASPQWDEQYF. DNA of the CDR3: TGCAGTGCTAGTCCCCAGTGGGACGAGCAGTACTTC.

With respect to this clonotype: This sequence may be a read error, since a much larger clone differs from it by one base. The chain has TRBV6-2 or TRBV6-3 and TRBJ1-5; 7 nucleotides align to TRBD1. Germline trimming cut 6 bases from V and 5 bases from J; bases unmatched to any gene: 7. Germline values: CDR1 MNHEY, CDR2 SVGEGT. This CDR3 spans 14 amino acids. CDR3 coding DNA: TGTGCCAGCAGGGCAACAGGGGTTCATCAGCCCCAGCATTTT. Translated: CASRATGVHQPQHF.

The rearrangement joins TRBV25-1 to TRBJ1-3; D is uncertain. This CDR3 contains 14 residues. Per the germline V gene, CDR1 is MGHDK and CDR2 is SYGVNS. V lost 3 bases to trimming and J lost 3 bases, with 9 bases between them. CDR3 loop: CASSEAGIGNTIYF. The DNA for the CDR3 is TGTGCCAGCAGTGAGGCCGGAATTGGAAACACCATATATTTT.

This clonotype has a handful of counts. V usage is TRBV9 and J usage is TRBJ2-1; weak D call: TRBD2 (5 bases). The CDR3 contains 16 residues. V lost 0 bases and J lost 4, with 14 bases in between. Germline V gene lookup returns CDR1 SGDLS and CDR2 YYNGEE. CDR3 coding DNA: TGTGCCAGCAGCGTAGATTTTTCGGGAAGTTACAATGAGCAGTTCTTC. This sequence encodes CASSVDFSGSYNEQFF.

The sample holds a few counts of this clonotype. This chain uses TRBV19 with TRBJ2-5; 11 positions match TRBD1. This CDR3 comprises 15 residues. CDR1 and CDR2 (germline): LNHDA, SQIVND (reference sequence). Trimming took 4 bases from V and 3 from J; bases not matched to a gene: 4. In DNA, the CDR3 is TGTGCCAGTAGTACGAGGGACAGGGGGGAAGAGACCCAGTACTTC. Its translation is CASSTRDRGEETQYF.

This clonotype showed up many times. The chain carries TRBV6-1 and TRBJ1-5, with 9 bases lining up with TRBD1. Trimming at V came to 6 bases and at J to 6 bases, leaving 6 bases not matched to a gene. The CDR3 is 14 amino acids. Germline loops: CDR1 MNHNS, CDR2 SASEGT. The CDR3 region is CASSVQGAGQPQHF. CDR3 bases: TGTGCCAGCAGCGTACAGGGGGCTGGTCAGCCCCAGCATTTT.

This clonotype was detected many times. This chain joins TRBV29-1 and TRBJ2-7, with TRBD1 identical over 10 bases. The CDR3 is made up of 12 amino acids. Germline V lookup: CDR1 SQVTM, CDR2 ANQGSEA. After removal of 6 bases from V and 6 bases from J, the junction contained 5 bases not matched to a gene. The CDR3 sequence is CSVGQGKGEQYF. The CDR3 DNA is TGCAGCGTGGGACAGGGGAAGGGCGAGCAGTACTTC.

Only a few counts were recorded for this clonotype. The chain has TRBV7-3 and TRBJ2-3, with 12 bases that match TRBD2. Germline CDR1 is SGHTA and CDR2 is FQGTGA. This CDR3 is built from 16 residues. Unmatched junction bases numbered 14, after V lost 8 bases and J lost 8 bases. CDR3 sequence: CASGDSLAGGPVTQYF. In DNA, the CDR3 is TGTGCCAGCGGGGACAGCCTAGCGGGAGGGCCGGTTACGCAGTATTTT.

This clonotype was detected many times. The chain couples TRBV7-2 to TRBJ2-2; TRBD2 agrees at 8 bases. J gave up 3 bases and V 5 bases, and 8 bases lay outside the gene matches. The germline gives CDR1 SGHTA, CDR2 FQGNSA. This CDR3 spans 16 amino acids. The CDR3 DNA sequence: TGTGCCAGCAGCCCCCTGGGACTAGTTCACACCGGGGAGCTGTTTTTT. This encodes CASSPLGLVHTGELFF.

This clonotype was found many times. The chain carries TRBV30 and TRBJ2-1; 9 bases match TRBD2. V gave up 3 bases and J gave up 2 bases; unmatched junction bases: 11. This CDR3 has 17 amino acids. The V gene's germline CDR1 is GTSNPN and CDR2 SVGIG (reference sequence). This CDR3 reads CAWSTTSGTLPYNEQFF. DNA for the CDR3: TGTGCCTGGAGCACGACTAGCGGTACTTTGCCCTACAATGAGCAGTTCTTC. Based on the CDR3 plus reference TRBV30 and TRBJ2-1, the full variable domain is SQTIHQWPATLVQPVGSPLSLECTVEGTSNPNLYWYRQAAGRGLQLLFYSVGIGQISSEVPQNLSASRPQDRQFILSSKKLLLSDSGFYLCAWSTTSGTLPYNEQFFGPGTRLTVL.

A word on this clonotype: A much larger clonotype is one base distant, so this may be a read error. The rearrangement joins TRBV6-2 or TRBV6-3 to TRBJ2-1; 9 bases are a match to TRBD1. Judging by the DNA end, TRBJ2-7 fits better; the J call may be wrong. There are 13 residues in the CDR3. Looked up from germline, CDR1 is MNHEY and CDR2 is SVGEGT. The CDR3 coding sequence is TGTGCCAGCGTACGACAGGGGGGCAATGAGCAGTACTTC. As protein: CASVRQGGNEQYF.

V and J are TRBV27 and TRBJ2-7, with 13 bases matching TRBD2. Trimming removed 5 bases from V and 8 bases from J; junction bases left unmatched: 3. CDR3 length equals 13 residues. The germline CDR1 and CDR2 sequences are MNHEY and SMNVEV (reference sequence). This CDR3 reads CASSLTSGRKQYF. The CDR3 nucleotides read TGTGCCAGCAGTCTGACTAGCGGGAGGAAGCAGTACTTC.

This clonotype has only a few counts. This rearrangement joins TRBV19 to TRBJ2-1; 13 bases map to TRBD2. The V segment lost 0 bases and the J segment 5 bases; nucleotides outside the gene matches: 4. Germline CDR1 and CDR2: LNHDA and SQIVND (reference sequence). The CDR3 has 17 residues. Here the CDR3 DNA reads TGTGCCAGTAGTATAGATACCGGACTAGCGGGAGACAATGAGCAGTTCTTC. This translates into CASSIDTGLAGDNEQFF.

The chain is built from TRBV5-8 and TRBJ2-7, with 8 bases identical to TRBD2. Per germline, CDR1 SGHTS and CDR2 YDEGEE. The trim removed 8 bases at V and 3 bases at J, leaving 7 bases unmatched. This CDR3 comprises 13 residues. The CDR3 coding sequence is TGTGCCAGTGCTGCTAGCGGGTACTACGAGCAGTACTTC. Residues: CASAASGYYEQYF.

This clonotype occurred many times. The chain combines TRBV7-3 with TRBJ2-2, with D possibly being TRBD1 (8 bases). Trimming pared 6 bases from V and 0 bases from J, leaving 14 bases between. The CDR3 runs 16 residues. CDR1 is SGHTA, CDR2 FQGTGA, per germline. The CDR3 reads CASRLTGGANTGELFF. Here the CDR3 DNA reads TGTGCCAGCAGACTTACAGGGGGGGCGAACACCGGGGAGCTGTTTTTT. Full variable domain (missing parts from reference TRBV7-3 and TRBJ2-2): GAGVSQTPSNKVTEKGKYVELRCDPISGHTALYWYRQSLGQGPEFLIYFQGTGAADDSGLPNDRFFAVRPEGSVSTLKIQRTERGDSAVYLCASRLTGGANTGELFFGEGSRLTVL.